This T cell receptor beta chain is from a study of T-cell reconstitution after alpha-beta-depleted transplantation in children. In germline, CDR1 is KGHSH, CDR2 LQKENI. Trimming at V came to 2 bases and at J to 5 bases, leaving 5 bases not matched to a gene. This CDR3 has 16 amino acids. In its sample, this clonotype was seen a few times. TCRbeta library preparation incorporated unique molecular identifiers. In TCRdb, the PCR reads were re-called with MiXCR into one record per CDR3 protein. Among 610,000 or so distinct CDR3 sequences listed, roughly a quarter were seen once. The rearrangement uses TRBV18 and TRBJ2-2, with TRBD2 identical over 10 bases. The sequence came from a boy under three years old with Wiskott-Aldrich syndrome, due to receive a stem cell transplant. The material was PBMCs, obtained before TCRalphabeta/CD19-depleted stem cell transplant. CDR3 nucleotides: TGTGCCAGCTCACCATTAGGGACTAGCGAGACCGGGGAGCTGTTTTTT. Translation gives CASSPLGTSETGELFF.